This T cell receptor beta chain was observed in a study of T cell repertoires in cytomegalovirus infection. Turning to the study itself: Indications came from public TCR beta signatures; they pointed to CMV infection and to a matching HLA type.

This clonotype was counted many times. TCRdb re-called the reads through MiXCR, storing one row per CDR3 protein. The profile shows some 300,000 distinct CDR3 sequences, 9.6% of them singletons. The V gene's germline CDR1 is KGHDR and CDR2 SFDVKD. Trimming stripped 6 bases from V and 3 bases from J, with 8 bases between. This CDR3 contains 13 residues. The chain combines TRBV24-1 with TRBJ2-1; unclear D gene. Sequences were obtained from PBMCs. The TCR was taken from a human donor in good health (CMV status not recorded). Some clones in this sample may be carry-over from other donors' samples. The CDR3, as DNA: TGTGCCACCAGTCAGGATTACTACAATGAGCAGTTCTTC. This gives the protein CATSQDYYNEQFF.